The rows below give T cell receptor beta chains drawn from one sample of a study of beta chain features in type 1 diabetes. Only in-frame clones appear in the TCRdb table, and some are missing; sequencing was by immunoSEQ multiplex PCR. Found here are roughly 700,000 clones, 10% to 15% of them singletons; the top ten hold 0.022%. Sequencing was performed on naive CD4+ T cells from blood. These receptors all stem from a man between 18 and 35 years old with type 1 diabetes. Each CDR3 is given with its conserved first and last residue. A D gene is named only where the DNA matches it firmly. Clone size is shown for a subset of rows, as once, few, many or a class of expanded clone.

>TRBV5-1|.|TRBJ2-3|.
CASSLWGSTDTQYF
TGCGCCAGCAGCTTGTGGGGTAGCACAGATACGCAGTATTTT
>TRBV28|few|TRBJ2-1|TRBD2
CASSGRGDEQFF
TGTGCCAGCAGTGGGAGGGGTGATGAGCAGTTCTTC
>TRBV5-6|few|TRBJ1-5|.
CASSLRAAIGSGPQHF
TGTGCCAGCAGCTTGCGTGCGGCAATTGGATCAGGGCCCCAGCATTTT
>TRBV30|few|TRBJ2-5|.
CAWSVLGETQYF
TGTGCCTGGAGTGTACTAGGAGAGACCCAGTACTTC
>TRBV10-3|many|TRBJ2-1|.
CAISETYEQFF
TGTGCCATCAGTGAGACCTATGAGCAGTTCTTC
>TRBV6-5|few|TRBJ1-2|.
CAARESYGYTF
TGTGCCGCAAGGGAATCCTATGGCTACACCTTC
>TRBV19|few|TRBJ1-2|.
CASSLQTRDGYTF
TGTGCCAGTAGTCTCCAGACACGGGATGGCTACACCTTC
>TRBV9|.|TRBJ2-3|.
CASSARARGTDTQYF
TGTGCCAGCAGCGCCCGAGCCCGCGGGACAGATACGCAGTATTTT
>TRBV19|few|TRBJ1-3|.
CASSIAGNTIYF
TGTGCCAGTAGTATAGCCGGAAACACCATATATTTT
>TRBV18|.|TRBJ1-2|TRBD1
CASSLKTDRGYGYTF
TGTGCCAGCTCACTTAAGACGGACAGGGGATATGGCTACACCTTC
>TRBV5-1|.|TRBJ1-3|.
CASSFENTIYF
TGCGCCAGCAGCTTCGAAAACACCATATATTTT
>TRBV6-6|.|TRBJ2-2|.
CASSLAVGELFF
TGTGCCAGCAGTCTGGCCGTTGGGGAGCTGTTTTTT
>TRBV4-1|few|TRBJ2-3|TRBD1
CASSQGTGDTDTQYF
TGCGCCAGCAGCCAAGGGACAGGGGACACAGATACGCAGTATTTT
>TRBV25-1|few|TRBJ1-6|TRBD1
CASSALTGGAQTSPLHF
TGTGCCAGCAGTGCTCTCACAGGGGGTGCTCAGACTTCACCCCTCCACTTT
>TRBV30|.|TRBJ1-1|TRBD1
CAWQGQGRTEAFF
TGTGCCTGGCAGGGACAGGGACGCACTGAAGCTTTCTTT
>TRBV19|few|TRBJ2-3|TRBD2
CASNQRGPDTQYF
TGTGCCAGTAACCAGCGGGGACCAGATACGCAGTATTTT
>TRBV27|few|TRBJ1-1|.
CASSRGVGNTEAFF
TGTGCCAGCAGTAGGGGGGTCGGGAACACTGAAGCTTTCTTT
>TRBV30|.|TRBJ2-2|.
CAWISGPGTHGELFF
TGTGCCTGGATTTCGGGTCCGGGGACTCACGGGGAGCTGTTTTTT
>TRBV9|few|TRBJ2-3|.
CASSAETGTDTQYF
TGTGCCAGCAGCGCGGAGACGGGCACAGATACGCAGTATTTT
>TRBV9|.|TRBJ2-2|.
CASSVGGGSKGTGELFF
TGTGCCAGCAGCGTAGGTGGGGGGTCCAAAGGAACCGGGGAGCTGTTTTTT
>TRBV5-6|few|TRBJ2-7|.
CASRNLDRNSFYEQYF
TGTGCCAGCAGAAACCTCGACAGGAATTCCTTCTACGAGCAGTACTTC
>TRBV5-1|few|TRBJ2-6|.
CASSLGGSGANVLTF
TGCGCCAGCAGCTTGGGAGGCTCTGGGGCCAACGTCCTGACTTTC
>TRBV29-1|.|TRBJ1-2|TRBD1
CSATGEGAYGYTF
TGCAGCGCGACGGGGGAGGGGGCGTATGGCTACACCTTC
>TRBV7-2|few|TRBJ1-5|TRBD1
CASSSSQGSGNQPQHF
TGTGCCAGCAGCTCCTCACAGGGGTCGGGCAATCAGCCCCAGCATTTT
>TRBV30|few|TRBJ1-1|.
CACSGELNTEAFF
TGTGCCTGCTCGGGGGAACTGAACACTGAAGCTTTCTTT
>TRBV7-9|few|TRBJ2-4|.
CASSLDLAKNIQYF
TGTGCCAGCAGCTTAGACCTAGCCAAAAACATTCAGTACTTC
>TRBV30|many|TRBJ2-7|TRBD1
CAWSSGTGGDEQYF
TGTGCCTGGAGTAGCGGAACAGGGGGCGACGAGCAGTACTTC
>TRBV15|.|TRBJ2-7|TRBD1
CATSRANDRGEEQYF
TGTGCCACCAGCAGAGCGAATGACAGGGGGGAAGAGCAGTACTTC
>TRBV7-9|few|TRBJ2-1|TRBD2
CASSYTSGVYNEQFF
TGTGCCAGCAGTTATACTAGCGGGGTGTACAATGAGCAGTTCTTC
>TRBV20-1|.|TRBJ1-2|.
CSANPYGYTF
TGCAGTGCAAATCCCTATGGCTACACCTTC
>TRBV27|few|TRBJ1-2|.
CASSPYGVANYGYTF
TGTGCCAGCAGTCCGTATGGGGTAGCTAACTATGGCTACACCTTC
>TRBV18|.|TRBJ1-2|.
CASSPEGVYGYTF
TGTGCCAGCTCACCGGAAGGGGTGTATGGCTACACCTTC
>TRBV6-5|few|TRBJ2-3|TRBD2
CASRLLAGGTDTQYF
TGTGCCAGCAGATTACTAGCGGGGGGCACAGATACGCAGTATTTT
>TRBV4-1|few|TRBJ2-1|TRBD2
CASSQGRAGSSYNEQFF
TGCGCCAGCAGCCAAGGGCGAGCGGGGAGCTCCTACAATGAGCAGTTCTTC
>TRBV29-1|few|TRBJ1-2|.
CSVETGNYGYTF
TGCAGCGTTGAAACAGGGAACTATGGCTACACCTTC
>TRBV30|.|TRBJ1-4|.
CAWSDRQYLGEKLFF
TGTGCCTGGAGTGACCGACAATACCTAGGTGAAAAACTGTTTTTT
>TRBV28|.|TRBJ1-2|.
CASSYSTGTGYTF
TGTGCCAGCAGTTACTCCACAGGGACTGGCTACACCTTC
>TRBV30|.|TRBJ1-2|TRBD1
CAWTARAGGDYGYTF
TGTGCCTGGACCGCGAGGGCAGGGGGAGATTATGGCTACACCTTC
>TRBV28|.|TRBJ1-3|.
CASSPDSTGNTIYF
TGTGCCAGCAGCCCTGACAGCACTGGAAACACCATATATTTT
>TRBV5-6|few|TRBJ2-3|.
CASSLGDTDTQYF
TGTGCCAGCAGCTTGGGAGACACAGATACGCAGTATTTT
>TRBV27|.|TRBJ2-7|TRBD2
CASSFYPTSAYEQYF
TGTGCCAGCAGTTTTTACCCGACTAGCGCCTACGAGCAGTACTTC
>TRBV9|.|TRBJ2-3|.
CASTAFPQVPTDTQYF
TGTGCCAGCACCGCATTCCCCCAAGTCCCTACAGATACGCAGTATTTT
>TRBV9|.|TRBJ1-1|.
CASSVSLHTEAFF
TGTGCCAGCAGCGTATCATTACACACTGAAGCTTTCTTT
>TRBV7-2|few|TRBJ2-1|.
CASSFPASSYNEQFF
TGTGCCAGCAGCTTTCCGGCGAGCTCCTACAATGAGCAGTTCTTC
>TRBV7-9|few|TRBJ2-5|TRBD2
CASSGRLAGEETQYF
TGTGCCAGCAGCGGCCGACTAGCGGGGGAAGAGACCCAGTACTTC
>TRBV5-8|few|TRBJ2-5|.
CASSPWGPGETQYF
TGTGCCAGCAGCCCCTGGGGCCCTGGGGAGACCCAGTACTTC
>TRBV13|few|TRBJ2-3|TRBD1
CASSLIIWAGGDDTDTQYF
TGTGCCAGCAGCTTAATAATCTGGGCAGGGGGCGACGACACAGATACGCAGTATTTT
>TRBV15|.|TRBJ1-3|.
CATSREPASSGNTIYF
TGTGCCACCAGCAGAGAACCTGCCTCTTCTGGAAACACCATATATTTT
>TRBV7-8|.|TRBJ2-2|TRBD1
CASSLGTGGNTGELFF
TGTGCCAGCAGCTTAGGGACAGGGGGAAACACCGGGGAGCTGTTTTTT
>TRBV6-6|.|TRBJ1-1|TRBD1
CASSPRTGGTEAFF
TGTGCCAGCAGTCCCCGGACAGGAGGGACTGAAGCTTTCTTT
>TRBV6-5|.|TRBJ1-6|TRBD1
CASSSQGIYSPLHF
TGTGCCAGCAGTTCACAGGGGATATATTCACCCCTCCACTTT